Following are 20 T cell receptor beta chains from one sample sequenced in a study of T cell changes during pregnancy in multiple sclerosis. TCRdb keeps only in-frame clones here, not all; method: immunoSEQ multiplex PCR. Found here are 70,000 or so clones, 91% of them singletons; the top ten hold approximately 0.71%. The input for sequencing was peripheral blood, taken in the third trimester of pregnancy. The receptors here all came from a female donor in good health, enrolled as a control in a pregnancy study.

The rearrangement links TRBV10-1 to TRBJ2-1; 13 nucleotides agree with TRBD2. Trimming took 2 bases from V and 8 from J; bases not matched to a gene: 9. Germline V gives CDR1 WNHNN, CDR2 SYGVQD (reference sequence). The CDR3 loop spans 17 amino acids. The DNA of the CDR3 is TGCGCCAGCAGTGAGGCCCGGACTAGCGGGAGAGGTTATGAGCAGTTCTTC. As protein: CASSEARTSGRGYEQFF.

Turning to this clone: The identical CDR3 is also encoded by other nucleotide sequences in the sample. J is TRBJ1-1 and V is TRBV30; 9 bases align to TRBD1. Germline loops: CDR1 GTSNPN, CDR2 SVGIG (reference sequence). V was clipped by 2 bases and J by 3 bases; unmatched bases: 4. The CDR3 loop spans 14 amino acids. DNA for the CDR3: TGTGCCTGGAGTCCGACAGGGGGGTACACTGAAGCTTTCTTT. Its translation: CAWSPTGGYTEAFF.

The rearrangement joins TRBV7-8 to TRBJ2-7; TRBD1 agrees at 11 bases. This CDR3 spans 15 amino acids. V gave up 5 bases and J gave up 6 bases; unmatched junction bases: 9. Germline V lookup: CDR1 SGHVS, CDR2 FQNEAQ. Here the CDR3 reads CASSGPLGQGGEQYF. CDR3 sequence (DNA): TGTGCCAGCAGCGGGCCCTTGGGACAGGGGGGCGAGCAGTACTTC.

The J gene is TRBJ2-2, the V gene TRBV18, with D possibly being TRBD1 (5 bases). Germline CDR1 KGHSH, CDR2 LQKENI. The length of the CDR3 is 15 residues. Trimming took 1 base from V and 5 from J, leaving 11 bases between them. CDR3 region: CASSPQLAGTGELFF. The CDR3 coding sequence is TGTGCCAGCTCACCACAGTTAGCAGGGACCGGGGAGCTGTTTTTT. Based on the CDR3 plus reference TRBV18 and TRBJ2-2, the full variable domain is NAGVMQNPRHLVRRRGQEARLRCSPMKGHSHVYWYRQLPEEGLKFMVYLQKENIIDESGMPKERFSAEFPKEGPSILRIQQVVRGDSAAYFCASSPQLAGTGELFFGEGSRLTVL.

The CDR3: CASRTNFYTF. The DNA for the CDR3 is TGTGCCAGCAGGACAAACTTCTACACCTTC. The genes are TRBV2 and TRBJ1-2; D ambiguous. CDR1 is SNHLY and CDR2 is FYNNEI in the germline V gene. The CDR3 extends over 10 amino acids. V was trimmed by 6 bases and J by 10 bases, leaving 9 bases between them.

The chain combines TRBV7-2 with TRBJ1-6; D not resolved. Trimming took off 1 base at V and 6 bases at J, with 22 bases between the two ends. The CDR3 is 19 amino acids. Germline V gene lookup returns CDR1 SGHTA and CDR2 FQGNSA. The CDR3 DNA is TGTGCCAGCAGCTTAGGTCCGGTCGGCCTCGGGAGAGGTAATTCACCCCTCCACTTT. This translates into CASSLGPVGLGRGNSPLHF.

The chain links TRBV13 to TRBJ2-1; D unclear. The CDR3 covers 14 residues. CDR1 and CDR2 from the germline V gene are PRHDT and FYEKMQ (reference sequence). Trimming left V 5 bases short and J 10 bases short, with 18 bases between. The CDR3 nucleotides read TGTGCCAGCAGCCCAATGACAAGGCCCTCGGAGCAGTTCTTC. Protein: CASSPMTRPSEQFF.

The rearrangement links TRBV7-9 to TRBJ1-1; possible D gene TRBD1, 5 bases. CDR1 SEHNR and CDR2 FQNEAQ come from the germline V gene (reference sequence). Trimming shortened V by 0 bases and J by 3 bases, and 11 bases separated the two germline ends. The CDR3 is made up of 15 amino acids. CDR3: CASSLAVAGYTEAFF. Written as DNA, the CDR3 is TGTGCCAGCAGCTTAGCGGTGGCAGGGTACACTGAAGCTTTCTTT.

V usage is TRBV4-2 and J usage is TRBJ2-5, with 14 positions matching TRBD2. J lost 4 bases, V lost 3 bases, and 13 bases had no gene match. This CDR3 comprises 19 residues. Germline-derived CDR1 and CDR2 are LGHNA and YNFKEQ. The DNA of the CDR3 is TGTGCCAGCAGCCATACCCCGAGGACTAGCGGGGGGAAGGGAGAGACCCAGTACTTC. Amino acids: CASSHTPRTSGGKGETQYF.

This rearrangement joins TRBV5-6 to TRBJ2-3; D is unresolved. Trimming stripped 4 bases from V and 4 bases from J, with 4 bases between. From germline, CDR1 is SGHDT and CDR2 YYEEEE. The CDR3 has 11 residues. CDR3 region: CASSISDTQYF. The CDR3 nucleotides are TGTGCCAGCAGCATATCAGATACGCAGTATTTT.

This chain uses TRBV7-2 with TRBJ2-7, with 8 bases fitting TRBD2. This CDR3 has 14 amino acids. V was pared by 6 bases and J by 3 bases, with 7 bases of the junction left unmatched. Germline V gene data show CDR1 as SGHTA and CDR2 as FQGNSA. The CDR3 protein is CASRHPGLDYEQYF. The CDR3 DNA is TGTGCCAGCAGACATCCGGGACTAGACTACGAGCAGTACTTC.

The genes are TRBV27 and TRBJ2-1; 7 bases agree with TRBD2. The germline gives CDR1 MNHEY, CDR2 SMNVEV (reference sequence). V lost 6 bases and J lost 8; bases outside the gene matches: 13. The length of the CDR3 is 15 residues. CDR3: CASRLKGDYGHEQFF. In nucleotides, the CDR3 is TGTGCCAGCAGGCTAAAAGGGGACTACGGGCATGAGCAGTTCTTC.

The chain joins TRBV6-4 to TRBJ2-1, with TRBD2 identical over 9 bases. CDR3 length: 16 amino acids. V lost 0 bases, J lost 3 bases, and 3 bases stayed unmatched. Germline V gene data show CDR1 as MRHNA and CDR2 as SNTAGT. The CDR3 spells CASSDSASGDYNEQFF. DNA for the CDR3: TGTGCCAGCAGTGACTCGGCTAGCGGGGACTACAATGAGCAGTTCTTC.

The V call is TRBV15, the J call TRBJ2-2, with 8 nucleotides matching TRBD1. The CDR3 contains 16 residues. CDR1 is LNHNV and CDR2 is YYDKDF in the germline V gene (reference sequence). Germline trimming cut 0 bases from V and 4 bases from J; bases unmatched to any gene: 4. In DNA, the CDR3 is TGTGCCACCAGCAGAGAGTTGGGACAGGTCACCGGGGAGCTGTTTTTT. Its protein is CATSRELGQVTGELFF.

The genes are TRBV30 and TRBJ1-6; weak D call: TRBD1 (5 bases). CDR1 is GTSNPN, CDR2 SVGIG, per germline (reference sequence). The V end was cut by 2 bases, the J end by 7 bases, with 27 bases between. CDR3 length: 19 amino acids. The CDR3 nucleotides read TGTGCCTGGAGTTCAGATCGGACACTACGGAAAACCCCAAATTCACCCCTCCACTTT. Encoded protein: CAWSSDRTLRKTPNSPLHF.

This clone turned up a few times. This chain joins TRBV7-6 and TRBJ1-4; 7 positions match TRBD1. The germline V gene has CDR1 SGHVS and CDR2 FNYEAQ. CDR3 length equals 15 residues. The ends lost 5 bases at V and 5 bases at J; junction bases unmatched: 8. For the CDR3, the DNA is TGTGCCAGCAGCCGGACAGGTTCCTCAAATGAAAAACTGTTTTTT. It codes for CASSRTGSSNEKLFF.

The chain has TRBV4-1 and TRBJ1-1, with D tentatively TRBD1 (5 bases). The length of the CDR3 is 15 residues. CDR1 is MGHRA, CDR2 YSYEKL, per germline. Trimming removed 4 bases from V and 3 bases from J, with 15 bases in between. The CDR3 bases are TGCGCCAGCAGCCTCGGCTCGGGGGAATACACTGAAGCTTTCTTT. Protein sequence: CASSLGSGEYTEAFF.

Here the CDR3 DNA reads TGCGCCAGCAGCTTGGGGCGCGAGGACACTGAAGCTTTCTTT. As protein: CASSLGREDTEAFF. This chain uses TRBV5-1 with TRBJ1-1; unclear D gene. In germline, CDR1 is SGHRS, CDR2 YFSETQ. This CDR3 has 14 amino acids. V was cut by 0 bases and J by 3 bases, with 9 bases left in between.

V gene TRBV25-1 combines with J gene TRBJ1-4, with 7 bases identical to TRBD1. Germline CDR1 reads MGHDK; CDR2 reads SYGVNS. With V trimmed by 5 bases and J by 3 bases, 9 bases remained unmatched. This CDR3 region has 16 residues. The CDR3: CASSPDLDRSNEKLFF. The CDR3 nucleotides are TGTGCCAGCAGTCCCGACTTGGACAGGTCTAATGAAAAACTGTTTTTT.

This clone came up once. V and J are TRBV4-1 and TRBJ1-5, with D possibly TRBD1 on 5 matching bases. This CDR3 has 13 amino acids. Trimming removed 4 bases at V and 6 bases at J, with 10 bases between. CDR1 MGHRA and CDR2 YSYEKL come from the germline V gene. CDR3 bases: TGCGCCAGCAGCCCCGACAGACTTCAGCCCCAGCATTTT. Its translation: CASSPDRLQPQHF.